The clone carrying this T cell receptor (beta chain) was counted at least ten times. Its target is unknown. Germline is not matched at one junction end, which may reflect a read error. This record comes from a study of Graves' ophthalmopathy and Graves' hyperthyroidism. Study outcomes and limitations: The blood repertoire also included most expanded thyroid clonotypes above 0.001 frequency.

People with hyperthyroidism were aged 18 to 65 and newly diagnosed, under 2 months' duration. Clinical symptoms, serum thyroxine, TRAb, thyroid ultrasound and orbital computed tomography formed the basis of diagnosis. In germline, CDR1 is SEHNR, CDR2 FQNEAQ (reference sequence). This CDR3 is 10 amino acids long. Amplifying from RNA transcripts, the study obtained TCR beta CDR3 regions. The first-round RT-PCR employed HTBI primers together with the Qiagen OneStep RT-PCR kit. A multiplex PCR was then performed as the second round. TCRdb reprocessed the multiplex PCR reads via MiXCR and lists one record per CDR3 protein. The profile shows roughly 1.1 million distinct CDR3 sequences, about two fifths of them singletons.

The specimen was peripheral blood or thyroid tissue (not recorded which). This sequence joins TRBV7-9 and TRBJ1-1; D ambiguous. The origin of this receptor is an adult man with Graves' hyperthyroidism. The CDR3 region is CANSGDEAFF. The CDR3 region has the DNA TGTGCCAACAGCGGGGATGAAGCTTTCTTT.